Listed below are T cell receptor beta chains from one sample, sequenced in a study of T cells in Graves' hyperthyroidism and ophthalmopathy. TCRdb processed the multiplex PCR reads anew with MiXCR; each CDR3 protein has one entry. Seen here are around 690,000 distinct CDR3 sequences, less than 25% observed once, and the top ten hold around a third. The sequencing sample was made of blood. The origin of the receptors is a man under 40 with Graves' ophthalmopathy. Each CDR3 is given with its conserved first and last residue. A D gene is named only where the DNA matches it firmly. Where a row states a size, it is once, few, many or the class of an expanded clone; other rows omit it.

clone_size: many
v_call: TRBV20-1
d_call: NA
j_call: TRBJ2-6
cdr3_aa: CSAPDQSGANVLTF
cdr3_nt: TGCAGTGCTCCGGATCAGTCTGGGGCCAACGTCCTGACTTTC

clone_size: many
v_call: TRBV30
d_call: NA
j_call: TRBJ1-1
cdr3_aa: CAWRRRGRTEAFF
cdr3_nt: TGTGCCTGGAGGCGCCGGGGTCGCACTGAAGCTTTCTTT

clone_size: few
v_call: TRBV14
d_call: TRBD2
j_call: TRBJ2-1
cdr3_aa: CASSQDVGTSGINTQFF
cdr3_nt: TGTGCCAGCAGCCAAGATGTAGGGACTAGCGGGATCAATACGCAGTTCTTC

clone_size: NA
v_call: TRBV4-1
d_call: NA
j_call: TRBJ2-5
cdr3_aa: CASSPGTNRRETQYF
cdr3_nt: TGCGCCAGCAGCCCGGGGACAAACCGGAGGGAGACCCAGTACTTC

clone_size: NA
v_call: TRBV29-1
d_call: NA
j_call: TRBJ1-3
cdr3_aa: CSAQSSGAIYF
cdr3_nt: TGCAGCGCTCAGAGCTCGGGGGCCATATATTTT

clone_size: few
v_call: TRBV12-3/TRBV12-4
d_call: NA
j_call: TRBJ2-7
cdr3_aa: CASSLRGLPYEQYF
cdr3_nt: TGTGCCAGCAGTTTAAGGGGACTTCCCTACGAGCAGTACTTC

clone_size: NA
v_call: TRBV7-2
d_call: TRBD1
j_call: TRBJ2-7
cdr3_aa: CATSDTRQGTSYEQYF
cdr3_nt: TGTGCCACCAGTGATACCCGACAGGGGACTTCCTACGAGCAGTACTTC

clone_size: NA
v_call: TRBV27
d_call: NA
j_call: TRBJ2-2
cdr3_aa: CASSLAGLNTGELFF
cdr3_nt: TGTGCCAGCAGTTTGGCAGGGCTAAACACCGGGGAGCTGTTTTTT

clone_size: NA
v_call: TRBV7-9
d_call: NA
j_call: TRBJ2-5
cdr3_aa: CASILQGGQETQYF
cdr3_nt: TGTGCCAGCATCTTACAGGGTGGCCAAGAGACCCAGTACTTC

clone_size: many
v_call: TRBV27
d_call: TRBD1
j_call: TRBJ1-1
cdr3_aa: CASSPRGQGLNTEAFF
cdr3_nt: TGTGCCAGCAGTCCTCGCGGACAGGGGCTGAATACTGAAGCTTTCTTT

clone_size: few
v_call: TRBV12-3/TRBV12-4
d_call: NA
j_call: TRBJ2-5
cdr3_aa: CASSLRQQQETQYF
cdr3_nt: TGTGCCAGCAGTTTAAGGCAACAGCAAGAGACCCAGTACTTC

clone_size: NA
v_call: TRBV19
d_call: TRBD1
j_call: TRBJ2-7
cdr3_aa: CASGDRGHSYEQYF
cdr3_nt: TGTGCCAGTGGGGACAGGGGTCACTCCTACGAGCAGTACTTC

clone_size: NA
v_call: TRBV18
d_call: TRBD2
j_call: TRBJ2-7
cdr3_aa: CASSRTGTSGFEQYF
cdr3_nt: TGTGCCAGCTCACGAACCGGGACTAGCGGGTTCGAGCAGTACTTC

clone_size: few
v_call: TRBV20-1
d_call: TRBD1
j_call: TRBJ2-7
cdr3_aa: CSARPGQGAFYEQYF
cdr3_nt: TGCAGTGCTCGTCCGGGACAGGGGGCGTTTTACGAGCAGTACTTC